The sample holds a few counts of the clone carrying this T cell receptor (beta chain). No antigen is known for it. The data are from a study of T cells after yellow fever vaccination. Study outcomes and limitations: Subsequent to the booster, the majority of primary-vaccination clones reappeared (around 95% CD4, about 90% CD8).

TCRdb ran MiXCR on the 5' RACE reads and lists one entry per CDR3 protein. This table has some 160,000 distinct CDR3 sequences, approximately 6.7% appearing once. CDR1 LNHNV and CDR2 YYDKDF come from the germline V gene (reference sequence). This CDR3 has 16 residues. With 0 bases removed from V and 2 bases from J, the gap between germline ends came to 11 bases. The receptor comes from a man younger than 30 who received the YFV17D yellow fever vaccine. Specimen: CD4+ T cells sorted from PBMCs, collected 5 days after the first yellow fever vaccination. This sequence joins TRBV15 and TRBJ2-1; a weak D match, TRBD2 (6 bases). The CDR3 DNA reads TGTGCCACCAGCAGAGATCTGACTAGTACCTACAATGAGCAGTTCTTC. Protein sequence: CATSRDLTSTYNEQFF.